A selection of T cell receptor beta chains follows, all from one sample in a study of T cell clonotyping in hematopoietic cell transplantation. The table came from immunoSEQ multiplex PCR; TCRdb's copy has only in-frame clones and leaves some out. The data show 16,000 or so clones, with 60% to 85% seen just once and roughly a tenth held by the top ten. Sequenced material: peripheral blood mononuclear cells. Receptor source: a woman in her fifties or sixties in good health. Some clones in this sample may be carry-over from other donors' samples. The CDR3 runs from the conserved cysteine through the conserved F or W. Each record gives: clone size, CDR3 length, J gene, D gene, V gene, CDR3 DNA, CDR3 protein. The D gene is left open where the match is weak. Clone size is not always given. Where it is, it says once, few, many or a class for expanded clones.

>-|15|TRBJ2-5|-|TRBV27
TGTGCCAGCAGTTTTGCTGGCGGCCTATCAGAGACCCAGTACTTC
CASSFAGGLSETQYF
>-|17|TRBJ2-3|TRBD2|TRBV9
TGTGCCAGCAGCGGGGGAGCGGGGGGTTCACTCACAGATACGCAGTATTTT
CASSGGAGGSLTDTQYF
>-|14|TRBJ1-6|TRBD1|TRBV27
TGTGCCAGCAGTTCCGACAGGGTTTACTCACCCCTCCACTTT
CASSSDRVYSPLHF
>-|10|TRBJ1-1|-|TRBV20-1
TGCAGTGCTATAAGAACTGAAGCTTTCTTT
CSAIRTEAFF
>-|14|TRBJ2-2|-|TRBV7-2
TGTGCCAGCAGTCCACTTTTAAACACCGGGGAGCTGTTTTTT
CASSPLLNTGELFF
>-|13|TRBJ2-7|TRBD1|TRBV29-1
TGCAGCGTGTGGGACAGGAGCTCCTACGAGCAGTACTTC
CSVWDRSSYEQYF
>large|12|TRBJ1-2|-|TRBV6-5
TGTGCCAGCAGCTTGGGGGGGGATGGCTACACCTTC
CASSLGGDGYTF
>few|16|TRBJ1-6|TRBD1|TRBV5-4
TGTGCCAGCAGCTTGTTCTCAGGGGGCGGTAGTTCACCCCTCCACTTT
CASSLFSGGGSSPLHF
>few|14|TRBJ1-1|-|TRBV4-1
TGCGCCAGCAGCCAAGTGCTGACAGGTGCTATCGCTTTCTTT
CASSQVLTGAIAFF
>-|15|TRBJ1-2|-|TRBV5-4
TGTGCCAGCAGCTTGGGAAGGGGGGGGAACTATGGCTACACCTTC
CASSLGRGGNYGYTF
>few|15|TRBJ2-1|TRBD2|TRBV4-2
TGTGCCAGCAGCCCGACTAGCGGAGAGTACAATGAGCAGTTCTTC
CASSPTSGEYNEQFF
>few|14|TRBJ1-1|-|TRBV6-5
TGTGCCAGCAGTTCAGGAGATAGGAACACTGAAGCTTTCTTT
CASSSGDRNTEAFF
>-|15|TRBJ2-7|TRBD2|TRBV6-5
TGTGCCAGCACCTCCTCAAACCGAGCGGGAGGCTCTACTTACTTC
CASTSSNRAGGSTYF
>once|15|TRBJ1-1|-|TRBV7-3
TGTGCCAGCAGCTTCTTCAGGGCAGAAAGGTTGGGAGCTTTCTTT
CASSFFRAERLGAFF
>-|11|TRBJ2-7|-|TRBV29-1
TGCAGCGTTGAAGATGGGAGGGGGAGCTACTTC
CSVEDGRGSYF
>-|12|TRBJ2-7|-|TRBV2
TGTGCCAGCAGTGGGTTAGGCTACGAGCAGTACTTC
CASSGLGYEQYF
>-|17|TRBJ2-7|-|TRBV25-1
TGTGCCAGCAGTGAATACGATGGTAGACAAAACTCCTACGAGCAGTACTTC
CASSEYDGRQNSYEQYF
>-|16|TRBJ2-3|-|TRBV29-1
TGCAGCGTTGAAGATCAAGGGGGGCAAAGCACAGATACGCAGTATTTT
CSVEDQGGQSTDTQYF
>-|13|TRBJ2-2|-|TRBV30
TGTGCCTCAGCAGGGAGGTACACCGGGGAGCTGTTTTTT
CASAGRYTGELFF
>-|16|TRBJ1-2|-|TRBV7-9
TGTGCCAGCAGCGTCCTTGGGACCCCGATGTCCTATGGCTACACCTTC
CASSVLGTPMSYGYTF
>-|13|TRBJ1-2|-|TRBV6-5
TGTGCCAGCAGTTACTTCCGCGAGCAAGGCTACACCTTC
CASSYFREQGYTF
>-|13|TRBJ2-1|-|TRBV29-1
TGCAGCGTTAAGGCTAGGCTTTACAATGAGCAGTTCTTC
CSVKARLYNEQFF
>-|11|TRBJ2-7|TRBD1|TRBV20-1
TGCAGTGCTATGAGGGGGCACGAGCAGTACTTC
CSAMRGHEQYF
>-|15|TRBJ1-6|TRBD1|TRBV6-5
TGTGCCAGCAACGTCCGTGGGACAGGGCGCTCACCCCTCCACTTT
CASNVRGTGRSPLHF
>-|16|TRBJ1-4|-|TRBV5-6
TGTGCCAGCAGCTTGATAGGGACGGCTTCTAATGAAAAACTGTTTTTT
CASSLIGTASNEKLFF
>few|16|TRBJ1-5|-|TRBV21-1
TGTGCCAGCAGCAAAGAATATAGAGGGGGCGGTCAGCCCCAGCATTTT
CASSKEYRGGGQPQHF
>-|14|TRBJ1-4|-|TRBV15
TGTGCCACCAGCAGAGCCGTGGGGGATGAAAAACTGTTTTTT
CATSRAVGDEKLFF
>-|14|TRBJ1-4|TRBD1|TRBV30
TGTGCCTGGAGTGTAGACAGGGGAGTTGAAAAACTGTTTTTT
CAWSVDRGVEKLFF
>few|13|TRBJ1-5|-|TRBV28
TGTGCCAGCAGAGATGGGACAAGCGAGCCCCAGCATTTT
CASRDGTSEPQHF
>-|14|TRBJ2-7|TRBD1|TRBV5-1
TGCGCCAGCAGCTTGTGGGACAGGTCCTACGAGCAGTACTTC
CASSLWDRSYEQYF
>-|13|TRBJ2-2|-|TRBV2
TGTGCCAGCAGTGTAGGGGCTACCGGGGAGCTGTTTTTT
CASSVGATGELFF
>few|16|TRBJ2-6|-|TRBV5-6
TGTGCCAGCAGCTCCGCAGGGGTCTCTGGGGCCAACGTCCTGACTTTC
CASSSAGVSGANVLTF
>-|14|TRBJ2-7|-|TRBV6-1
TGTGCCAGCAGTGAAGGCGGGACCAGTAACGAGCAGTACTTC
CASSEGGTSNEQYF
>-|15|TRBJ2-6|-|TRBV30
TGTGCCTGGAGTACCGGCGGATCCGGGGCCAACGTCCTGACTTTC
CAWSTGGSGANVLTF
>-|14|TRBJ1-5|-|TRBV19
TGTGCCAGTAGCAAACCAAGGGCGGGGAAGCCCCAGCATTTT
CASSKPRAGKPQHF
>-|14|TRBJ1-1|-|TRBV7-3
TGTGCCAGCAGCTCGGACAGTGGGAACACTGAAGCTTTCTTT
CASSSDSGNTEAFF
>-|15|TRBJ1-1|-|TRBV7-3
TGTGCCAGCAGCCCCCTGGGAGGGGCGAACACTGAAGCTTTCTTT
CASSPLGGANTEAFF
>-|11|TRBJ2-7|-|TRBV14
TGTGCCAGCAGCCACGCCGGCGAGCAGTACTTC
CASSHAGEQYF
>-|13|TRBJ2-3|TRBD2|TRBV28
TGTGCCAGCAGTGACAACAGCGGGAGACGTGAGTATTTT
CASSDNSGRREYF
>-|15|TRBJ2-1|-|TRBV6-5
TGTGCCAGCAGTTACTCTGGGGGGATCTACAATGAGCAGTTCTTC
CASSYSGGIYNEQFF
>-|13|TRBJ1-1|-|TRBV30
TGTGCCTGGACACGTAGTACGAACACTGAAGCTTTCTTT
CAWTRSTNTEAFF
>few|17|TRBJ2-7|TRBD2|TRBV19
TGTGCCAGTAGCAGGACTAGCGCCATGCGGGGCCTCTACGAGCAGTACTTC
CASSRTSAMRGLYEQYF
>once|17|TRBJ2-3|TRBD2|TRBV9
TGTGCCAGCAGCGTAGGAATTAGCGGGATTCCCACAGATACGCAGTATTTT
CASSVGISGIPTDTQYF